These T cell receptor beta chains were read from a single sample in a study of identical twins. TCRdb re-called the 5' RACE reads through MiXCR, storing one row per CDR3 protein. The profile covers a few hundred thousand distinct CDR3 sequences, with 9.6% appearing a single time and approximately 3.2% taken by the ten largest. The same data also went into a second study, on yellow fever vaccine responses in identical twins.

The sequenced sample consisted of PBMCs. These receptors came from a woman aged 18 to 35 in good health. Both conserved end residues are part of each CDR3. D genes are given only for firm matches. Only some rows state a clone size, as once, few, many or a class for expanded clones.

D	J	size	V	DNA	CDR3
TRBD1	TRBJ2-3	many	TRBV28	TGTGCCAGCAGTCCGGGACAGGGGGCCACAGATACGCAGTATTTT	CASSPGQGATDTQYF
NA	TRBJ2-3	many	TRBV6-1	TGTGCCACCAACCCCTTTGGGGGGGGCGAAGATACGCAGTATTTT	CATNPFGGGEDTQYF
NA	TRBJ1-1	NA	TRBV6-2/TRBV6-3	TGTGCCAGCAGTTTGAAACCCGGCTACACTGAAGCTTTCTTT	CASSLKPGYTEAFF
NA	TRBJ2-2	NA	TRBV29-1	TGCAGCGGCGGAGAGGGAGGCACCGGGGAGCTGTTTTTT	CSGGEGGTGELFF
TRBD2	TRBJ2-7	NA	TRBV4-2	TGTGCCAGCAGCCAAGTTTCTAGCGGAGAACCTTACGAGCAGTACTTC	CASSQVSSGEPYEQYF
NA	TRBJ2-7	many	TRBV29-1	TGCAGCGTTGGACAGGACTACGAGCAGTACTTC	CSVGQDYEQYF
TRBD1	TRBJ2-3	few	TRBV6-5	TGTGCCAGCAGCGGACAGGGGAGGGTGCAGTATTTT	CASSGQGRVQYF
TRBD1	TRBJ1-6	NA	TRBV7-2	TGTGCCAGCAGCTTGGGACAGGGGGGCCTCCACTTT	CASSLGQGGLHF
TRBD1	TRBJ1-5	few	TRBV30	TGTGCCTGGAGTGGGGGACAGCTCCAGCCCCAGCATTTT	CAWSGGQLQPQHF
TRBD1	TRBJ2-7	many	TRBV5-1	TGCGCCAGCAGCTTGCCTGACAGGGATATCTCCTACGAGCAGTACTTC	CASSLPDRDISYEQYF
NA	TRBJ2-7	few	TRBV20-1	TGCAGTGCTAGCATGGCCGGGACGGACTCTTCCGAGCAGTACTTC	CSASMAGTDSSEQYF
NA	TRBJ2-2	many	TRBV4-3	TGCGCCAGCAGCCTTTCTTCGGCTCGCGGGGAGCTGTTTTTT	CASSLSSARGELFF
TRBD2	TRBJ2-1	many	TRBV4-2	TGTGCCAGCAGCCAAGAAGGATCCCGGGAGGGAGTTGAGCAGTTCTTC	CASSQEGSREGVEQFF
TRBD2	TRBJ2-2	NA	TRBV6-1	TGTGCCAGCAGGATATCCGGGACTAAGTACACCGGGGAGCTGTTTTTT	CASRISGTKYTGELFF
NA	TRBJ1-1	many	TRBV3-1	TGTGCCAGCAGCAGGGATGGAGGGAACACTGAAGCTTTCTTT	CASSRDGGNTEAFF
NA	TRBJ2-7	few	TRBV6-5	TGTGCCAGCAGTTGGCCTGCAGGGTCCGAGCAGTACTTC	CASSWPAGSEQYF
NA	TRBJ2-5	many	TRBV7-9	TGTGCCAGCAGCGAACCGGGTCGCTACCAAGAGACCCAGTACTTC	CASSEPGRYQETQYF
TRBD2	TRBJ2-2	many	TRBV5-1	TGCGCCAGCAGCTTCAGGGGACTAGCGGGAGTCGGGGTCTCCTCCGGGGAGCTGTTTTTT	CASSFRGLAGVGVSSGELFF
TRBD2	TRBJ2-7	many	TRBV12-3/TRBV12-4	TGTGCCAGCAGTTTAGGACTAGCGGAGAGCTCCTACGAGCAGTACTTC	CASSLGLAESSYEQYF
NA	TRBJ1-1	many	TRBV15	TGTGCCACCAGCCGCAGGACAGCGAACACTGAAGCTTTCTTT	CATSRRTANTEAFF
NA	TRBJ2-6	few	TRBV18	TGTGCCAGCACCCCCCCTGGGGCCAACGTCCTGACTTTC	CASTPPGANVLTF
TRBD2	TRBJ2-5	many	TRBV2	TGTGCCAGCCTGTTTCCAGCGGGAGGGCAAGAGACCCAGTACTTC	CASLFPAGGQETQYF
NA	TRBJ2-1	many	TRBV20-1	TGCAGTGCTACTGAACGGAATGAGCAGTTCTTC	CSATERNEQFF
TRBD1	TRBJ1-1	few	TRBV12-3/TRBV12-4	TGTGCCAGCCGGACCGAGGGGGCTGGTGAAGCTTTCTTT	CASRTEGAGEAFF
NA	TRBJ1-2	NA	TRBV5-1	TGCGCCAGCAGCTTGGGCCCGATGGGTGACTATGGCTACACCTTC	CASSLGPMGDYGYTF
NA	TRBJ1-1	NA	TRBV19	TGTGCCAGTAGTATAGTAGGTCGAGGGTGGATGAACACTGAAGCTTTCTTT	CASSIVGRGWMNTEAFF
NA	TRBJ1-1	NA	TRBV4-1	TGCGCCAGCAGCCAAGAAGACAGAGGTTTTGAAGCTTTCTTT	CASSQEDRGFEAFF
NA	TRBJ2-7	NA	TRBV12-3/TRBV12-4	TGTGCCAGCAGTTTCAGTTTGCTAAGCTACGAGCAGTACTTC	CASSFSLLSYEQYF
TRBD2	TRBJ2-3	many	TRBV20-1	TGCAGTGCTGAGACTAGCTCGAAAACAGATACGCAGTATTTT	CSAETSSKTDTQYF